Detailed here is one T cell receptor (beta chain). Its antigen remains unknown. The data are from a study of T cell responses to AZD1222 COVID-19 vaccine. Study-wide results and caveats: Reportedly, nearly half of unique spike TCRs recognized epitopes outside B.1.351/B.1.1.7 mutations.

The CDR3 is made up of 17 amino acids. From germline, CDR1 is SGHNT and CDR2 YYREEE (reference sequence). With 3 bases removed from V and 2 bases from J, the gap between germline ends came to 19 bases. Repertoires were generated with immunoSEQ multiplex PCR, while TCRdb's copy carries only in-frame clones and drops some. The table shows 130,000 to 150,000 clones, with approximately 88% occurring only once. J is TRBJ2-3 and V is TRBV5-4; maybe TRBD2 (5 bases). The input for sequencing was peripheral blood, taken on day 0 of AZD1222 vaccination. This clonotype was obtained from an adult in good health. The CDR3 reads CASSSGGLLRATDTQYF. CDR3 coding DNA: TGTGCCAGCAGCTCTGGCGGGTTACTGCGTGCCACAGATACGCAGTATTTT.